This TCR beta chain was profiled in a study of blood T cell repertoires in COVID-19 (dated by TCRdb to about 2020). With respect to the entire study: Collaborator samples came from the United States, Italy and Spain and covered acute and convalescent phases of COVID-19. The repertoires were made available in a free public database intended to serve as a resource for research on the immune response to SARS-CoV-2. The material from the prospective study consisted of cDNA or gDNA derived from T cells, B-cell-depleted T cells, or PBMCs. Deeply sampled blood TCRbeta repertoires from subjects exposed to, actively infected with, or recovered from COVID-19 were included in the dataset. Where HLA class I and class II types were available, the types were taken from metadata supplied by the sample provider, not from assay-based typing. The sample metadata nearly always contained a de-identified subject ID, COVID-19 status, age in years and sex. The samples were drawn from the first 160 participants of the ongoing ImmuneRACE study and from 950 to 1,500 subjects provided by 6 global collaborators.

Each collaborating institution followed its own protocols to collect whole blood in K2EDTA tubes. For TCRbeta analysis, collaborators shipped samples as frozen whole blood, isolated PBMCs, or DNA extracted from either of those sample types. Points the paper makes about the study in general: The quantity of clinical and demographic metadata differed by source and by participant and was supplied without curation.

Looking up the germline V gene (reference sequence) yields CDR1 LGHDT and CDR2 YNNKEL. From cysteine to phenylalanine, the CDR3 is 17 amino acids long. This entry keeps only the CDR3 DNA: 51 bases, framed from base 1. The junction shows trimming of 0 bases on V and 7 bases on J, and the gene matches do not reach 8 bases of it. The immunoSEQ Assay, a bias-controlled multiplex PCR, was used to amplify TCRbeta CDR3 regions from genomic DNA. Regarding the original processing steps: Nucleated cell counts per sample were estimated from amplification of reference gene primers within the assay. To quantify the absolute abundance of each unique TCRbeta CDR3 rearrangement, sequence reads were collapsed and filtered. Productive Simpson clonality was computed per sample as the square root of Simpson's diversity index over productive rearrangements. TCRdb re-hosts the immuneACCESS table, in-frame sequences only. Its copies lack some clones; in the studies checked, an unresolved V gene accounts for under half of them, and the cause for the rest is not known. The V and J calls and clone size are taken from that table; D and trimming were inferred from the DNA. Here the sample has about 61,000 clones; around 85% occur a single time. The ten largest clones capture approximately 6% of the sample.

Points on this clone: Its cognate antigen has yet to be identified. No base qualities exist here, and no much larger clone lies one base off it.

The chain is assembled from TRBV3-1 (or the pseudogene TRBV3-2) and TRBJ2-1; 11 of the junction bases match TRBD2. The TCR originated in an older woman with acute or convalescent COVID-19. Input material: peripheral blood. The DNA sequence is as follows: TGTGCCAGCAGCCAAGAGAGTGTAGCGGGGGGGCCAAATGAGCAGTTCTTC. This gives the protein CASSQESVAGGPNEQFF.